This T cell receptor beta chain was retrieved from a study of T cells in Graves' hyperthyroidism and ophthalmopathy. Study details: Peripheral blood was secured at the point of initial diagnosis, before any treatment.

Study-wide points: Peripheral blood also featured most of the thyroid clonotypes expanded above 0.001.

This clonotype was picked up many times. The antigen remains undetermined. Pregnant or lactating patients were excluded, as were those with uncontrolled infection or other autoimmune disease. The V segment lost 6 bases and the J segment 2 bases; nucleotides outside the gene matches: 7. CDR1 and CDR2 (germline): SQVTM, ANQGSEA. This CDR3 region has 13 residues. RNA transcripts gave rise to amplified TCR beta CDR3 regions. HTBI primers were the set used in a first-round RT-PCR of the TCR CDR3. TCRdb called the multiplex PCR reads again in MiXCR, with one record for every CDR3 protein. The sample lists around 300,000 distinct CDR3 sequences, about an eighth occurring once.

V usage is TRBV29-1 and J usage is TRBJ2-7; 7 nucleotides align to TRBD2. The sequence was collected from a woman aged 25 to 45 with Graves' hyperthyroidism that later progressed to Graves' ophthalmopathy. Sequencing input: blood. The CDR3 coding sequence is TGCAGCGTGCGGGGAGGGGAAGCCTACGAGCAGTACTTC. Amino acid sequence: CSVRGGEAYEQYF.